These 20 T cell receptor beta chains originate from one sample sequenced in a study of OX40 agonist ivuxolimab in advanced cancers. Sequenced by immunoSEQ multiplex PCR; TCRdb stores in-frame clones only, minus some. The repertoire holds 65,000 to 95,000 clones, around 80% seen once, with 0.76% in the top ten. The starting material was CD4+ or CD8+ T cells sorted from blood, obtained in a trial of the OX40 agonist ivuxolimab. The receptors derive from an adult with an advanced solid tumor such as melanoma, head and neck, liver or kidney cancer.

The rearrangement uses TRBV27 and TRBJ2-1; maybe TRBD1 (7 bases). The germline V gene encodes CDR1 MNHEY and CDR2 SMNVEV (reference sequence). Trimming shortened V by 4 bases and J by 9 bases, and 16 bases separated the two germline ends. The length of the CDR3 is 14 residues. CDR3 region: CASSSQGGWSEQFF. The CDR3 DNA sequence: TGTGCCAGCAGTTCCCAGGGGGGATGGAGTGAGCAGTTCTTC.

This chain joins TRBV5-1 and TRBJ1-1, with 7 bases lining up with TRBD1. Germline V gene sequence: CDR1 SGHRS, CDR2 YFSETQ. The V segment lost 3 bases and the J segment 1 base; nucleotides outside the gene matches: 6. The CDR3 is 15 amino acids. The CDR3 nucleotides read TGCGCCAGCAGCTCACAGGGGACAAAGAACACTGAAGCTTTCTTT. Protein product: CASSSQGTKNTEAFF.

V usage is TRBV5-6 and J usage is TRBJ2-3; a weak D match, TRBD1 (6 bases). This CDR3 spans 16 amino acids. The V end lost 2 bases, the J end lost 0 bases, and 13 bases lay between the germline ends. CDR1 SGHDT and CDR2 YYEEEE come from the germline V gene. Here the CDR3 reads CASSFLSGASTDTQYF. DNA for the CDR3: TGTGCCAGCAGCTTCTTGTCAGGGGCTAGCACAGATACGCAGTATTTT.

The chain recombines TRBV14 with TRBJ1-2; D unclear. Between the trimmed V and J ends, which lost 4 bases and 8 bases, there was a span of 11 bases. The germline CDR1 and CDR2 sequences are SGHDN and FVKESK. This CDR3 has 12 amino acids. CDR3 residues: CASSRGTGGYTF. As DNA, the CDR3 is TGTGCCAGCAGCCGGGGAACGGGGGGCTACACCTTC.

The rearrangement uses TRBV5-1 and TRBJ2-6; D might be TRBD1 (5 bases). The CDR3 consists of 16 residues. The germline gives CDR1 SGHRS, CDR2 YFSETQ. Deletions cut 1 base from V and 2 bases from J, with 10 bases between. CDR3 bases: TGCGCCAGCAGCTTGCCACAGGTAACTGGGGCCAACGTCCTGACTTTC. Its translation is CASSLPQVTGANVLTF.

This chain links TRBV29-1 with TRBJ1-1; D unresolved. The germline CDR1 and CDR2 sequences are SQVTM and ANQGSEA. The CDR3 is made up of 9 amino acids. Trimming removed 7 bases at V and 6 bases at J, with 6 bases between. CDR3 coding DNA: TGCAGCGCCCCTCCTGAAGCTTTCTTT. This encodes CSAPPEAFF.

The DNA for the CDR3 is TGTGCCAGCAGTCCCCAGGGGGCAGGGGGAGCTTTCTTT. It specifies CASSPQGAGGAFF. The chain employs TRBV28 and TRBJ1-1; TRBD1 matches 8 bases. There are 13 residues in the CDR3. Germline V gives CDR1 MDHEN, CDR2 SYDVKM. V dropped 5 bases and J dropped 10; count of bases not matched to a gene: 9.

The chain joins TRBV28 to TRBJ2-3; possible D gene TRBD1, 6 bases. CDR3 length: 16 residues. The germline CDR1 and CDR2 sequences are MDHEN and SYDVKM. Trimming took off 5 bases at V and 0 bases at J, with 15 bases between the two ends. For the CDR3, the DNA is TGTGCCAGCAGTGAGACAGGCACTTCTAGCACAGATACGCAGTATTTT. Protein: CASSETGTSSTDTQYF.

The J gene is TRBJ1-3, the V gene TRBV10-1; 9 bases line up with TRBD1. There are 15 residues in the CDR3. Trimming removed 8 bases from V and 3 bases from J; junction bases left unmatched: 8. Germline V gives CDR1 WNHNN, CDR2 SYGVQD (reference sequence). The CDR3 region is CASFRGQGDGNTIYF. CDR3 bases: TGCGCCAGCTTCCGGGGACAGGGTGATGGAAACACCATATATTTT.

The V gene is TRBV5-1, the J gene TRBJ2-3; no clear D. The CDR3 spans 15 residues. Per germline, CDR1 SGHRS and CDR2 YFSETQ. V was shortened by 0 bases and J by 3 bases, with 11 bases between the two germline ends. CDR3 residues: CASSLEGKPTDTQYF. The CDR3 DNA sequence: TGCGCCAGCAGCTTGGAAGGTAAACCTACAGATACGCAGTATTTT.

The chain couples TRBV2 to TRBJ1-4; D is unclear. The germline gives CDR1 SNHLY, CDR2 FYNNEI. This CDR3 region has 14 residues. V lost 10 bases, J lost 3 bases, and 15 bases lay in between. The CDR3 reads CATGSGVANEKLFF. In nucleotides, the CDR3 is TGTGCCACCGGGAGCGGAGTTGCTAATGAAAAACTGTTTTTT. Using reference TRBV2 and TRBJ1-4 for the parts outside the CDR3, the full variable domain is EPEVTQTPSHQVTQMGQEVILRCVPISNHLYFYWYRQILGQKVEFLVSFYNNEISEKSEIFDDQFSVERPDGSNFTLKIRSTKLEDSAMYFCATGSGVANEKLFFGSGTQLSVL.

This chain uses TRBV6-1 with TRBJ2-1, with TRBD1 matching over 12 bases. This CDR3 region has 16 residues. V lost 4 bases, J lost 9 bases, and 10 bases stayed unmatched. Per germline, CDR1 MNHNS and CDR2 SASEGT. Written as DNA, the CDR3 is TGTGCCAGCAGTGCAGGGACAGGGGGCTCGGGGGGTGAGCAGTTCTTC. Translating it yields CASSAGTGGSGGEQFF.

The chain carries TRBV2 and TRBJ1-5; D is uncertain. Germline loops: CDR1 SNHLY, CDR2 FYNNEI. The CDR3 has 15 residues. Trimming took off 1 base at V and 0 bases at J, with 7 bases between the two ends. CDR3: CASSEERYSNQPQHF. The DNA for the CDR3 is TGTGCCAGCAGTGAAGAAAGGTATAGCAATCAGCCCCAGCATTTT.

The CDR3 sequence is CASSLPGNTIYF. The DNA of the CDR3 is TGTGCCAGCAGCCTCCCAGGAAACACCATATATTTT. The V and J genes are TRBV14 and TRBJ1-3; D gene unclear. Germline V gene lookup returns CDR1 SGHDN and CDR2 FVKESK. Trimming cost V 4 bases and J 4 bases, with 5 bases left between them. The length of the CDR3 is 12 residues.

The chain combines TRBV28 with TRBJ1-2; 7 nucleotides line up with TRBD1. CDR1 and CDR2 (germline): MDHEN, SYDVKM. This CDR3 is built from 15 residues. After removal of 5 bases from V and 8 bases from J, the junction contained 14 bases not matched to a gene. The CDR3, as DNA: TGTGCCAGCAGTCTGCCTACCGGGACAGTGAGAGGCTACACCTTC. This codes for CASSLPTGTVRGYTF.

CDR3 loop: CASSLSGGGKNTEAFF. The DNA of the CDR3 is TGTGCCAGCAGCCTTAGTGGAGGGGGCAAGAACACTGAAGCTTTCTTT. This chain links TRBV7-9 with TRBJ1-1; TRBD1 agrees at 7 bases. Germline values: CDR1 SEHNR, CDR2 FQNEAQ (reference sequence). With V trimmed by 5 bases and J by 1 base, 10 bases remained unmatched. This CDR3 has 16 amino acids. The full variable domain, in which reference TRBV7-9 and TRBJ1-1 provide the parts outside the CDR3, is DTGVSQNPRHKITKRGQNVTFRCDPISEHNRLYWYRQTLGQGPEFLTYFQNEAQLEKSRLLSDRFSAERPKGSFSTLEIQRTEQGDSAMYLCASSLSGGGKNTEAFFGQGTRLTVV.

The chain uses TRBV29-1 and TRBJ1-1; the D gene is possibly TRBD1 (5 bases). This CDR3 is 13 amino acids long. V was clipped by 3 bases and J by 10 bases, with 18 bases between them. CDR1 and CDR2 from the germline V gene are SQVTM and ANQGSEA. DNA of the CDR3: TGCAGCGTTGACCCCAGGGCGGGGAAAGGAGCTTTCTTT. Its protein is CSVDPRAGKGAFF.

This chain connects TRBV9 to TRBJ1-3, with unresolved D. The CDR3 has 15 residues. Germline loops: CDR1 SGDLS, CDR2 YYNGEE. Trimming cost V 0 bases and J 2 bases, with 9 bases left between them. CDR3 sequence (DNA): TGTGCCAGCAGCGTAGACAGTTTCACTGGAAACACCATATATTTT. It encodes CASSVDSFTGNTIYF.

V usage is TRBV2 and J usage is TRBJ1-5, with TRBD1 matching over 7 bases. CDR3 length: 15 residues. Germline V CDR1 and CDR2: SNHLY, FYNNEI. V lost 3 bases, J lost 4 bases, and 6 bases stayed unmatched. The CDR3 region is CASSDEGQPNQPQHF. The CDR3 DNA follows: TGTGCCAGCAGTGATGAGGGACAGCCAAATCAGCCCCAGCATTTT.

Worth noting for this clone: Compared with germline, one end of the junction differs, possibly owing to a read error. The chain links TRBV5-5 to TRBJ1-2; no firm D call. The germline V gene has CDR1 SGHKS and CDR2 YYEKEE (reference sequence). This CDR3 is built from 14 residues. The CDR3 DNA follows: TGTGCCAGCAGATTGGAGACTGCGGACTATGGCTACACCTTC. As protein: CASRLETADYGYTF.